A single sample gave rise to the 28 T cell receptor beta chains below, sequenced in a study of PD-1 blockade in classical Hodgkin lymphoma. Sequencing was performed with immunoSEQ multiplex PCR; in TCRdb, only in-frame clones are kept and a portion is missing. The data contain around 36,000 clones, 85% to 90% of them singletons. With no exception, relapse followed autologous stem cell transplantation in all patients, and brentuximab vedotin exposure varied. Sample: peripheral blood mononuclear cells (PBMCs), taken at baseline. The receptors here all came from a human donor with classical Hodgkin lymphoma.

The chain has TRBV5-1 and TRBJ2-7; 8 bases are shared with TRBD1. This CDR3 comprises 14 residues. Germline CDR1 reads SGHRS; CDR2 reads YFSETQ. J lost 7 bases, V lost 4 bases, and 10 bases had no gene match. The CDR3 is CASSLLTGVEEQYF. CDR3 bases: TGCGCCAGCAGCCTTCTGACAGGGGTGGAAGAGCAGTACTTC. Filled out from reference TRBV5-1 and TRBJ2-7, the complete variable domain reads KAGVTQTPRYLIKTRGQQVTLSCSPISGHRSVSWYQQTPGQGLQFLFEYFSETQRNKGNFPGRFSGRQFSNSRSEMNVSTLELGDSALYLCASSLLTGVEEQYFGPGTRLTVT.

The chain carries TRBV13 and TRBJ2-1; D is possibly TRBD2 (5 bases). Deletions cut 4 bases from V and 3 bases from J, with 16 bases between. The length of the CDR3 is 16 residues. Germline values: CDR1 PRHDT, CDR2 FYEKMQ (reference sequence). The CDR3 region is CASSSSLTTDYNEQFF. The CDR3 bases are TGTGCCAGCAGCTCCTCCCTGACTACCGACTACAATGAGCAGTTCTTC.

CDR3 region: CAISDYGSSTDTQYF. For the CDR3, the DNA is TGTGCCATCAGTGACTACGGCTCTAGCACAGATACGCAGTATTTT. The gene calls are TRBV10-3 and TRBJ2-3, with D unresolved. V was shortened by 3 bases and J by 0 bases, with 10 bases between the two germline ends. The CDR3 runs to 15 residues. Germline assignment: CDR1 ENHRY and CDR2 SYGVKD.

The V gene is TRBV28, the J gene TRBJ1-5, with a weak D call TRBD1 (5 bases). The CDR3 is 16 residues long. V was clipped by 6 bases and J by 6 bases, with 21 bases between them. The germline V gene encodes CDR1 MDHEN and CDR2 SYDVKM. Written as DNA, the CDR3 is TGTGCCAGCAGGCCTATTGGGACGGTGGAGGGTCAGCCCCAGCATTTT. Translating gives CASRPIGTVEGQPQHF.

This rearrangement joins TRBV2 to TRBJ2-3; no firm D call. Germline V gene lookup returns CDR1 SNHLY and CDR2 FYNNEI. Trimming removed 5 bases from V and 2 bases from J, with 8 bases in between. CDR3 length: 13 amino acids. The CDR3, as DNA: TGTGCCAGCAGTAGGGTTCTCACAGATACGCAGTATTTT. Translating it yields CASSRVLTDTQYF.

The chain has TRBV7-9 and TRBJ2-1; 13 bases fit TRBD2. This CDR3 is built from 15 residues. Germline V CDR1 and CDR2: SEHNR, FQNEAQ (reference sequence). V was clipped by 5 bases and J by 8 bases; unmatched bases: 6. The CDR3 nucleotides read TGTGCCAGCAGCCTTGGGACTAGCGGGACCGATGAGCAGTTCTTC. It yields the protein CASSLGTSGTDEQFF.

The rearrangement uses TRBV11-2 and TRBJ2-6, with D unresolved. This CDR3 is built from 16 residues. Germline CDR1 SGHAT, CDR2 FQNNGV. Trimming shortened V by 2 bases and J by 1 base, and 9 bases separated the two germline ends. This CDR3 reads CASSLISYSGANVLTF. The CDR3 DNA reads TGTGCCAGCAGCTTAATCTCCTATTCTGGGGCCAACGTCCTGACTTTC.

The chain links TRBV25-1 to TRBJ1-1, with D tentatively TRBD1 (5 bases). Per the germline V gene, CDR1 is MGHDK and CDR2 is SYGVNS. There are 16 residues in the CDR3. V was pared by 3 bases and J by 4 bases, with 18 bases between. The CDR3 is CASSDGGRGMVTEAFF. Here the CDR3 DNA reads TGTGCCAGCAGTGATGGGGGGAGGGGAATGGTCACTGAAGCTTTCTTT.

The chain is built from TRBV5-1 and TRBJ2-2, with D possibly TRBD1 on 6 matching bases. The CDR3 is 15 amino acids. Germline CDR1 and CDR2: SGHRS and YFSETQ. V lost 6 bases and J lost 1, with 13 bases in between. The CDR3 protein is CASTYSTGNTGELFF. DNA for the CDR3: TGCGCCAGCACTTACTCGACAGGGAACACCGGGGAGCTGTTTTTT.

The chain uses TRBV5-6 and TRBJ2-7; maybe TRBD1 (6 bases). The germline V gene encodes CDR1 SGHDT and CDR2 YYEEEE. The CDR3 totals 16 residues. V dropped 4 bases and J dropped 3 bases, with 20 bases sitting between them. The CDR3 spells CASSRVGVRGLYEQYF. CDR3 in DNA: TGTGCCAGCAGCCGGGTTGGGGTCAGGGGCCTCTACGAGCAGTACTTC.

This rearrangement joins TRBV9 to TRBJ1-3; D is unclear. V dropped 4 bases and J dropped 0 bases, with 11 bases sitting between them. Germline V gene sequence: CDR1 SGDLS, CDR2 YYNGEE. The CDR3 is made up of 15 amino acids. The CDR3 DNA reads TGTGCCAGCAGCCCCCGGCGGAGCTCTGGAAACACCATATATTTT. Amino acid sequence: CASSPRRSSGNTIYF.

The J gene is TRBJ1-2, the V gene TRBV6-6; D might be TRBD1 (6 bases). V was shortened by 5 bases and J by 1 base, with 11 bases between the two germline ends. CDR3 size: 14 residues. The germline gives CDR1 MNHNY, CDR2 SVGAGI (reference sequence). This chain's CDR3 is CASSRTEDNYGYTF. The CDR3 coding sequence is TGTGCCAGCAGTAGGACAGAGGATAACTATGGCTACACCTTC.

V gene TRBV4-3 combines with J gene TRBJ2-7, with 7 bases lining up with TRBD2. CDR1 is LGHNA and CDR2 is YSLEER in the germline V gene. The trim removed 1 base at V and 7 bases at J, leaving 10 bases unmatched. There are 15 residues in the CDR3. In DNA form, the CDR3 reads TGCGCCAGCAGCCAAGGGACTAGTGGTGTTAGAGAGCAGTACTTC. This encodes CASSQGTSGVREQYF.

The gene calls are TRBV19 and TRBJ1-1; TRBD1 aligns across 7 bases. V lost 3 bases and J lost 5; bases outside the gene matches: 3. The CDR3 loop spans 13 amino acids. Germline values: CDR1 LNHDA, CDR2 SQIVND (reference sequence). Written as DNA, the CDR3 is TGTGCCAGTAGTATCTTGGGACAGACTGAAGCTTTCTTT. This sequence encodes CASSILGQTEAFF.

The rearrangement links TRBV30 to TRBJ1-2, with D perhaps matching TRBD1 (6 bases). The CDR3 extends over 20 amino acids. In germline, CDR1 is GTSNPN, CDR2 SVGIG (reference sequence). Between the trimmed V and J ends, which lost 0 bases and 0 bases, there was a span of 26 bases. The CDR3 region is CAWSVIRGGPALSSNYGYTF. The CDR3 coding sequence is TGTGCCTGGAGTGTCATTCGGGGGGGGCCGGCCCTCTCCTCTAACTATGGCTACACCTTC.

The genes are TRBV9 and TRBJ2-1; the match to TRBD2 covers 11 bases. From germline, CDR1 is SGDLS and CDR2 YYNGEE. There are 15 residues in the CDR3. The ends lost 0 bases at V and 7 bases at J; junction bases unmatched: 3. CDR3 DNA: TGTGCCAGCAGCGTAGGACTAGCGGGGAGGAATGAGCAGTTCTTC. Translating gives CASSVGLAGRNEQFF. The full variable domain, with the rest looked up from reference TRBV9 and TRBJ2-1, is DSGVTQTPKHLITATGQRVTLRCSPRSGDLSVYWYQQSLDQGLQFLIQYYNGEERAKGNILERFSAQQFPDLHSELNLSSLELGDSALYFCASSVGLAGRNEQFFGPGTRLTVL.

V and J are TRBV5-6 and TRBJ1-1; D call uncertain. Trimming left V 0 bases short and J 0 bases short, with 6 bases between. The germline CDR1 and CDR2 sequences are SGHDT and YYEEEE. The CDR3 has 14 residues. CDR3 loop: CASSLGHMNTEAFF. The CDR3 region has the DNA TGTGCCAGCAGCTTGGGACACATGAACACTGAAGCTTTCTTT. The whole variable domain, remainder taken from reference TRBV5-6 and TRBJ1-1, is DAGVTQSPTHLIKTRGQQVTLRCSPKSGHDTVSWYQQALGQGPQFIFQYYEEEERQRGNFPDRFSGHQFPNYSSELNVNALLLGDSALYLCASSLGHMNTEAFFGQGTRLTVV.

The rearrangement joins TRBV20-1 to TRBJ1-2; D remains ambiguous. V gave up 3 bases and J gave up 0 bases, with 2 bases separating them. This CDR3 region has 11 residues. CDR1 is DFQATT, CDR2 SNEGSKA, per germline (reference sequence). For the CDR3, the DNA is TGCAGTGCTAGGGCTAACTATGGCTACACCTTC. Residues: CSARANYGYTF.

The chain uses TRBV5-1 and TRBJ2-7; D call uncertain. V was shortened by 0 bases and J by 2 bases, with 6 bases between the two germline ends. CDR3 size: 13 residues. Germline lookup yields CDR1 SGHRS and CDR2 YFSETQ. CDR3 DNA sequence: TGCGCCAGCAGCTTGGCTGGGACCTACGAGCAGTACTTC. Residues: CASSLAGTYEQYF.

V and J are TRBV5-4 and TRBJ2-7; 9 positions agree with TRBD1. Trimming cost V 3 bases and J 6 bases; bases outside gene matches: 13. Germline values: CDR1 SGHNT, CDR2 YYREEE (reference sequence). This CDR3 has 16 residues. In nucleotides, the CDR3 is TGTGCCAGCAGCTCTGACCCGGGACAGGGTCTTTTCGAGCAGTACTTC. Protein: CASSSDPGQGLFEQYF.

The chain employs TRBV19 and TRBJ2-1; 8 nucleotides agree with TRBD2. V trimming: 1 base; J trimming: 2 bases; junction bases outside the gene matches: 1. This CDR3 spans 15 amino acids. Germline CDR1 is LNHDA and CDR2 is SQIVND (reference sequence). The CDR3 protein is CASSIGLATYNEQFF. The CDR3 DNA is TGTGCCAGTAGTATAGGACTAGCGACCTACAATGAGCAGTTCTTC.

This clone has a handful of counts. The junction departs from the called germline gene at one end, perhaps through a read error. The rearrangement links TRBV7-7 to TRBJ2-2; no definite D call. CDR1 and CDR2 from the germline V gene are SSHAT and FNYEAQ (reference sequence). The CDR3 contains 13 residues. The CDR3 is CASSLGNTGELFF. The CDR3 DNA reads TGTGCTAGCAGCTTAGGGAACACCGGGGAGCTGTTTTTT.

The chain links TRBV28 to TRBJ1-1; maybe TRBD1 (6 bases). V was pared by 5 bases and J by 6 bases, with 19 bases between. Germline loops: CDR1 MDHEN, CDR2 SYDVKM. This CDR3 is built from 15 residues. This CDR3 reads CASSPLGTGSAEAFF. CDR3 DNA: TGTGCCAGCAGTCCCCTGGGAACAGGGTCGGCTGAAGCTTTCTTT.

As concerns this clone: One end of the junction varies from germline; a read error may be responsible. The rearrangement joins TRBV7-2 to TRBJ1-5; TRBD1 might be the D (6 bases). Germline V gene data show CDR1 as SGHTA and CDR2 as FQGNSA. This CDR3 spans 14 amino acids. CDR3 bases: TGTGCCAGCAGCTTATTTGGGGGCAACCAGCCCCAGCATTTT. Protein product: CASSLFGGNQPQHF.

This rearrangement joins TRBV7-3 to TRBJ2-7; D perhaps matches TRBD2 (5 bases). CDR3 size: 15 residues. Trimming shortened V by 4 bases and J by 4 bases, and 17 bases separated the two germline ends. CDR1 is SGHTA, CDR2 FQGTGA, per germline. The CDR3 sequence: CASSSLSGRVYEQYF. CDR3 DNA sequence: TGTGCCAGCAGCTCCCTCAGCGGAAGGGTTTACGAGCAGTACTTC.

The chain is built from TRBV27 and TRBJ2-3; D not resolved. CDR1 is MNHEY and CDR2 is SMNVEV in the germline V gene (reference sequence). The CDR3 is 15 amino acids. V was pared by 4 bases and J by 4 bases, with 15 bases between. The CDR3 DNA reads as TGTGCCAGCAGTTCCCGGTCCGGTCGTGCAGATACGCAGTATTTT. This translates into CASSSRSGRADTQYF.

This chain joins TRBV7-9 and TRBJ1-1; 7 bases are shared with TRBD1. V lost 2 bases and J lost 4; bases outside the gene matches: 7. Germline V CDR1 and CDR2: SEHNR, FQNEAQ (reference sequence). The CDR3 consists of 15 residues. CDR3 nucleotides: TGTGCCAGCAGCTTACATTCCCCAGGGGGCACTGAAGCTTTCTTT. Protein sequence: CASSLHSPGGTEAFF.

This rearrangement joins TRBV6-6 to TRBJ2-7; D call uncertain. V shed 0 bases and J shed 8 bases, with 5 bases lying between them. CDR3 length equals 11 residues. Germline values: CDR1 MNHNY, CDR2 SVGAGI (reference sequence). The CDR3 loop is CASSYSHKQYF. CDR3 sequence (DNA): TGTGCCAGCAGTTACTCACACAAGCAGTACTTC.